This T cell receptor beta chain was profiled in a study of control samples from healthy donors and cancer patients. The assay was immunoSEQ multiplex PCR, and TCRdb's table has in-frame clones only and misses some. The repertoire holds 100,000 to 150,000 clones, around 90% seen once, with less than 7% in the top ten. V was cut by 6 bases and J by 5 bases, with 13 bases left in between. The CDR3 is 13 residues long. Germline assignment: CDR1 MNHEY and CDR2 SVGAGI. The TCR comes from a man aged 18 to 29 in good health. Input material: blood. The chain couples TRBV6-5 to TRBJ1-2; D is perhaps TRBD1 (5 bases). CDR3 sequence reads: CASRLGPFYGYTF. CDR3 coding DNA: TGTGCCAGCAGGTTGGGACCCTTTTATGGCTACACCTTC.